Following are 14 T cell receptor beta chains from one sample sequenced in a study of T cells in Graves' hyperthyroidism and ophthalmopathy (dated by TCRdb to about 2019). Receptors were amplified or captured by multiplex PCR. For sequencing, an Illumina HiSeq 2000 was employed. TCR beta CDR3 regions were amplified from RNA transcripts. A first-round RT-PCR of the TCR CDR3 used the HTBI primer set with the Qiagen OneStep RT-PCR kit. Through fastp at Q25 and MiXCR, TCRdb rebuilt clones from the public reads, retaining in-frame beta chains. Entries that share a CDR3 protein sequence are merged under the most common genes and DNA. Recorded for this sample are hundreds of thousands of distinct CDR3 sequences; under 20% of them occurred a single time. The ten largest make up less than 4.5% of the sample. Sequenced material: blood. Receptor source: a woman aged 25 to 39 with Graves' hyperthyroidism.

Ten or more counts support this clonotype. The chain links TRBV18 to TRBJ1-1, with D maybe TRBD1 (6 bases). The CDR3 is 13 residues long. Trimming took off 8 bases at V and 1 base at J, with 11 bases between the two ends. Germline V gives CDR1 KGHSH, CDR2 LQKENI. CDR3 in amino acids: CASSRQENTEAFF. The CDR3 DNA reads as TGTGCCAGCAGCCGACAGGAGAACACTGAAGCTTTCTTT. The full variable domain, with the rest looked up from reference TRBV18 and TRBJ1-1, is NAGVMQNPRHLVRRRGQEARLRCSPMKGHSHVYWYRQLPEEGLKFMVYLQKENIIDESGMPKERFSAEFPKEGPSILRIQQVVRGDSAAYFCASSRQENTEAFFGQGTRLTVV.

V and J are TRBV2 and TRBJ1-2, with D perhaps TRBD1 (5 bases). V lost 2 bases and J 4 bases, leaving 11 bases between the germline ends. Germline V gene lookup returns CDR1 SNHLY and CDR2 FYNNEI. The CDR3 loop spans 14 amino acids. The DNA of the CDR3 is TGTGCCAGCAGTGAACGGGGAAGGGGCTATGGCTACACCTTC. Encoded protein: CASSERGRGYGYTF.

This clonotype appeared a few times. The J gene is TRBJ1-5, the V gene TRBV20-1, with D perhaps TRBD1 (5 bases). Germline V gene lookup returns CDR1 DFQATT and CDR2 SNEGSKA (reference sequence). The CDR3 is made up of 14 amino acids. V gave up 5 bases and J gave up 2 bases, with 13 bases separating them. The CDR3 region is CSAWDPYGNQPQHF. For the CDR3, the DNA is TGCAGTGCTTGGGACCCATATGGCAATCAGCCCCAGCATTTT.

The J gene is TRBJ2-1, the V gene TRBV19; 7 bases fit TRBD1. CDR3 length equals 17 residues. In germline, CDR1 is LNHDA, CDR2 SQIVND (reference sequence). The V segment lost 5 bases and the J segment 8 bases; nucleotides outside the gene matches: 18. CDR3 sequence reads: CASSPQTGPIAADEQFF. Written as DNA, the CDR3 is TGTGCCAGTAGTCCACAGACAGGGCCTATAGCAGCCGATGAGCAGTTCTTC.

This clonotype was found many times. The V and J genes are TRBV28 and TRBJ2-2; 9 positions agree with TRBD2. This CDR3 comprises 15 residues. V dropped 7 bases and J dropped 1; count of bases not matched to a gene: 4. Germline V CDR1 and CDR2: MDHEN, SYDVKM. As DNA, the CDR3 is TGTGCCAGCAATAGCGGGGGTCGGAACACCGGGGAGCTGTTTTTT. It encodes CASNSGGRNTGELFF.

This clonotype appeared many times. The chain joins TRBV28 to TRBJ2-7; 7 nucleotides agree with TRBD1. There are 14 residues in the CDR3. J lost 4 bases, V lost 4 bases, and 7 bases had no gene match. The germline gives CDR1 MDHEN, CDR2 SYDVKM. Here the CDR3 DNA reads TGTGCCAGCAGTTCAGCAGGGGGATATTACGAGCAGTACTTC. It is translated as CASSSAGGYYEQYF. Using reference TRBV28 and TRBJ2-7 for the parts outside the CDR3, the full variable domain is DVKVTQSSRYLVKRTGEKVFLECVQDMDHENMFWYRQDPGLGLRLIYFSYDVKMKEKGDIPEGYSVSREKKERFSLILESASTNQTSMYLCASSSAGGYYEQYFGPGTRLTVT.

This clonotype came up many times. J is TRBJ2-1 and V is TRBV12-3 or TRBV12-4, with D possibly matching TRBD2 (7 bases). This CDR3 is 15 amino acids long. The germline V and J ends were trimmed by 9 bases and 1 base, with 16 bases remaining between them. CDR3 loop: CASLGGALSYNEQFF. The CDR3 DNA reads as TGTGCCAGTTTGGGGGGGGCCCTTTCCTACAATGAGCAGTTCTTC.

This clonotype showed up many times. The V call is TRBV20-1, the J call TRBJ2-5; the match to TRBD2 covers 7 bases. Germline CDR1 and CDR2: DFQATT and SNEGSKA (reference sequence). V lost 3 bases, J lost 9 bases, and 10 bases stayed unmatched. CDR3 length equals 13 residues. The CDR3 is CSARGGRASAQYF. DNA for the CDR3: TGCAGTGCTAGGGGTGGGAGGGCCTCTGCCCAGTACTTC.

This clonotype was counted at least ten times. This chain joins TRBV7-2 and TRBJ1-5; no clear D gene. The V end lost 3 bases, the J end lost 7 bases, and 13 bases lay between the germline ends. The CDR3 is made up of 14 amino acids. Germline V CDR1 and CDR2: SGHTA, FQGNSA. The CDR3 region has the DNA TGTGCCAGCAGCTTGCTAGTGGGGAAACAGCCCCAGCATTTT. It yields the protein CASSLLVGKQPQHF.

There are a few counts of this clonotype. The chain couples TRBV19 to TRBJ2-6, with 8 bases fitting TRBD1. Germline loops: CDR1 LNHDA, CDR2 SQIVND (reference sequence). This CDR3 has 16 amino acids. Trimming cost V 5 bases and J 0 bases; bases outside gene matches: 3. The CDR3 is CASSLTGGSGANVLTF. Written as DNA, the CDR3 is TGTGCCAGTAGTCTTACAGGGGGCTCTGGGGCCAACGTCCTGACTTTC.

At least ten counts were recorded for this clonotype. CDR3 region: CAWSLRENQPQHF. CDR3 nucleotide sequence: TGTGCCTGGAGTCTCAGGGAGAATCAGCCCCAGCATTTT. V usage is TRBV30 and J usage is TRBJ1-5, with D maybe TRBD1 (5 bases). The CDR3 length is 13 residues. The V end was cut by 2 bases, the J end by 4 bases, with 9 bases between. Germline V gives CDR1 GTSNPN, CDR2 SVGIG (reference sequence).

The chain recombines TRBV20-1 with TRBJ1-2, with 8 bases identical to TRBD1. The germline CDR1 and CDR2 sequences are DFQATT and SNEGSKA (reference sequence). V was pared by 3 bases and J by 5 bases, with 5 bases of the junction left unmatched. The CDR3 contains 13 residues. CDR3 coding DNA: TGCAGTGCTAGGAGACAGGGGAAGTATGGCTACACCTTC. Translated: CSARRQGKYGYTF.

This clonotype was counted at least ten times. The V and J genes are TRBV28 and TRBJ2-3, with 8 bases matching TRBD2. The CDR3 consists of 15 residues. In germline, CDR1 is MDHEN, CDR2 SYDVKM. J was trimmed by 2 bases and V by 3 bases; bases with no gene match: 4. The CDR3 sequence: CASSFSGGTTDTQYF. CDR3 in DNA: TGTGCCAGCAGTTTTTCGGGAGGGACCACAGATACGCAGTATTTT.

The V gene is TRBV7-9, the J gene TRBJ2-2, with a weak D call TRBD1 (6 bases). CDR1 is SEHNR and CDR2 is FQNEAQ in the germline V gene (reference sequence). V was clipped by 4 bases and J by 6 bases, with 12 bases between them. This CDR3 contains 14 residues. Written as DNA, the CDR3 is TGTGCCAGCAGCTCCCAGGGGTTACCCGGGGAGCTGTTTTTT. Protein: CASSSQGLPGELFF.